The 23 T cell receptor beta chains below all came from one sample that was sequenced in a study of graft-versus-host responses after intestinal transplantation. Method: immunoSEQ multiplex PCR; TCRdb's copy keeps in-frame clones and lacks some. The sample lists tens of thousands of clones, 85% to 95% occurring once. These TCRs are of unknown antigen specificity. This sample comprised unstimulated CD8+ T cells sorted from spleen or lymph node cells, obtained before transplant. The source of these receptors is a human donor who was the organ donor for an intestinal transplant.

The CDR3 coding sequence is TGTGCCAGCAGTCCCCTCGGACAGGGCGGTGTGGGCGAGCAGTACTTC. Its protein product is CASSPLGQGGVGEQYF. The V gene is TRBV6-6, the J gene TRBJ2-7; 8 bases map to TRBD1. Per the germline V gene, CDR1 is MNHNY and CDR2 is SVGAGI (reference sequence). This CDR3 comprises 16 residues. V was pared by 5 bases and J by 6 bases, with 15 bases of the junction left unmatched.

This clone was seen more than once but under ten times. Germline and junction disagree at one end, which may indicate a read error. The chain carries TRBV6-5 and TRBJ2-7, with D possibly matching TRBD2 (6 bases). Germline V gene sequence: CDR1 MNHEY, CDR2 SVGAGI. The CDR3 sequence is 15 residues long. CDR3 amino acids: CASSHSSGSPYEQYF. In DNA form, the CDR3 reads TGTGCCAGCAGTCACTCATCCGGGAGCCCCTACGAGCAGTACTTC.

The V gene is TRBV7-6, the J gene TRBJ2-1; 14 nucleotides agree with TRBD2. V dropped 5 bases and J dropped 6; count of bases not matched to a gene: 3. The CDR3 length is 15 residues. The germline V gene has CDR1 SGHVS and CDR2 FNYEAQ. This CDR3 reads CASSLGTSGGNEQFF. DNA for the CDR3: TGTGCCAGCAGCCTCGGGACTAGCGGGGGCAATGAGCAGTTCTTC.

The V call is TRBV7-9, the J call TRBJ2-7; D unclear. V was cut by 3 bases and J by 3 bases, with 12 bases left in between. Germline V gives CDR1 SEHNR, CDR2 FQNEAQ (reference sequence). The CDR3 runs 14 residues. The CDR3 sequence is CASSFYPTDYEQYF. The CDR3 nucleotides are TGTGCCAGCAGCTTTTACCCCACAGACTACGAGCAGTACTTC.

J is TRBJ2-3 and V is TRBV19, with TRBD2 matching over 9 bases. There are 18 residues in the CDR3. J was trimmed by 2 bases and V by 6 bases; bases with no gene match: 15. Per germline, CDR1 LNHDA and CDR2 SQIVND (reference sequence). CDR3 residues: CASSQEGLAGAPTDTQYF. In DNA form, the CDR3 reads TGTGCCAGTAGCCAAGAGGGGTTAGCGGGGGCCCCCACAGATACGCAGTATTTT.

This chain joins TRBV5-1 and TRBJ1-2, with D tentatively TRBD1 (6 bases). The germline gives CDR1 SGHRS, CDR2 YFSETQ. CDR3 length: 13 amino acids. Trimming left V 0 bases short and J 6 bases short, with 9 bases between. In nucleotides, the CDR3 is TGCGCCAGCAGCTTGGTTACAGGGAATGGCTACACCTTC. It translates to CASSLVTGNGYTF.

The chain carries TRBV11-2 and TRBJ2-7; no firm D call. The CDR3 consists of 13 residues. CDR1 SGHAT and CDR2 FQNNGV come from the germline V gene. Trimming took 1 base from V and 10 from J, leaving 14 bases between them. The CDR3 DNA follows: TGTGCCAGCAGCTTAGGGGTATCTACGGACCAGTACTTC. Residues: CASSLGVSTDQYF.

V and J are TRBV19 and TRBJ2-1; TRBD2 matches at 9 bases. V trimming: 4 bases; J trimming: 6 bases; junction bases outside the gene matches: 4. There are 14 residues in the CDR3. Germline lookup yields CDR1 LNHDA and CDR2 SQIVND (reference sequence). The CDR3 DNA reads as TGTGCCAGTAGTAATAGCGGGGGAATCAATGAGCAGTTCTTC. This sequence encodes CASSNSGGINEQFF.

This chain joins TRBV4-1 and TRBJ1-1; D unclear. In germline, CDR1 is MGHRA, CDR2 YSYEKL. CDR3 length: 16 amino acids. Trimming stripped 5 bases from V and 0 bases from J, with 16 bases between. CDR3 nucleotide sequence: TGCGCCAGCAGCTCCCAATCAGGCAGGATGAACACTGAAGCTTTCTTT. This translates into CASSSQSGRMNTEAFF.

The rearrangement joins TRBV6-5 to TRBJ2-1; 10 nucleotides agree with TRBD2. The CDR3 loop spans 14 amino acids. The germline V gene encodes CDR1 MNHEY and CDR2 SVGAGI. The J segment lost 4 bases and the V segment lost 5 bases, leaving 2 bases of the junction unmatched. The CDR3 coding sequence is TGTGCCAGCAGTAGCGGGGGGGCTTACAATGAGCAGTTCTTC. Amino acids: CASSSGGAYNEQFF.

The chain is built from TRBV30 and TRBJ2-5; D is unclear. Germline V CDR1 and CDR2: GTSNPN, SVGIG (reference sequence). The V gene lost 2 bases and the J gene lost 2 bases, with 0 bases spanning the gap. This CDR3 comprises 10 residues. This CDR3 is CAWSQETQYF. The CDR3 DNA reads TGTGCCTGGAGTCAAGAGACCCAGTACTTC.

The chain uses TRBV28 and TRBJ2-7; 10 bases map to TRBD2. CDR3 length equals 16 residues. Germline values: CDR1 MDHEN, CDR2 SYDVKM. After removal of 3 bases from V and 9 bases from J, the junction contained 14 bases not matched to a gene. The CDR3 loop reads CASSFGLAGEYVGQYF. CDR3 nucleotide sequence: TGTGCCAGCAGTTTCGGGCTAGCGGGGGAGTACGTAGGGCAGTACTTC.

The chain has TRBV19 and TRBJ2-7; TRBD1 agrees at 11 bases. This CDR3 comprises 15 residues. The germline V gene has CDR1 LNHDA and CDR2 SQIVND (reference sequence). Germline trimming cut 5 bases from V and 5 bases from J; bases unmatched to any gene: 8. The CDR3 DNA follows: TGTGCCAGTAGTGTCCGGGACAGGGGGGCCGACGAGCAGTACTTC. Translating gives CASSVRDRGADEQYF.

A few counts support this clone. The V call is TRBV10-3, the J call TRBJ1-3; 7 bases agree with TRBD1. The V gene end was trimmed by 4 bases and the J gene end by 0 bases; junction bases not matched to a gene: 9. The CDR3 consists of 17 residues. From germline, CDR1 is ENHRY and CDR2 SYGVKD. Here the CDR3 reads CAISGGNRDSSGNTIYF. CDR3 coding DNA: TGTGCCATCAGTGGGGGGAATAGGGACAGCTCTGGAAACACCATATATTTT.

The V call is TRBV7-9, the J call TRBJ1-1; D ambiguous. Germline lookup yields CDR1 SEHNR and CDR2 FQNEAQ (reference sequence). Trimming cost V 5 bases and J 4 bases, with 11 bases left between them. The CDR3 is made up of 13 amino acids. The CDR3, as DNA: TGTGCCAGCAGCCTTGGGAGTTTCACTGAAGCTTTCTTT. The encoded protein is CASSLGSFTEAFF.

The rearrangement uses TRBV6-5 and TRBJ1-1, with no clear D. The V end lost 0 bases, the J end lost 3 bases, and 8 bases lay between the germline ends. CDR3 length: 14 residues. Germline CDR1 and CDR2: MNHEY and SVGAGI. The chain's CDR3 is CASSYSKLYTEAFF. The DNA for the CDR3 is TGTGCCAGCAGTTACTCAAAACTATACACTGAAGCTTTCTTT.

The rearrangement uses TRBV28 and TRBJ2-5; D possibly corresponds to TRBD1 (6 bases). The J call may be incorrect, as the DNA end agrees better with TRBJ2-7. This CDR3 region has 12 residues. Germline V gives CDR1 MDHEN, CDR2 SYDVKM. In nucleotides, the CDR3 is TGTGCCAGCAGTATTCAGGGGTCCGAGCAGTACTTC. This encodes CASSIQGSEQYF.

This chain links TRBV27 with TRBJ2-7; a possible D gene is TRBD1 (5 bases). Trimming left V 6 bases short and J 6 bases short, with 21 bases between. This CDR3 has 15 residues. CDR1 is MNHEY and CDR2 is SMNVEV in the germline V gene (reference sequence). The CDR3 DNA is TGTGCCAGCAGCTATGGGCAGGGTGGGGCCGGCGAGCAGTACTTC. Its translation is CASSYGQGGAGEQYF.

This clone has a handful of counts. The V gene is TRBV5-6, the J gene TRBJ1-2, with 11 bases fitting TRBD1. This CDR3 is 15 amino acids long. Per germline, CDR1 SGHDT and CDR2 YYEEEE. V was pared by 2 bases and J by 4 bases, with 4 bases of the junction left unmatched. The CDR3 spells CASSFGTGGSYGYTF. The CDR3, as DNA: TGTGCCAGCAGCTTCGGGACAGGGGGTTCCTATGGCTACACCTTC.

This clone was counted only a few times. The chain uses TRBV27 and TRBJ2-7, with D tentatively TRBD2 (5 bases). V was pared by 6 bases and J by 3 bases, with 18 bases between. The CDR3 loop spans 15 amino acids. The germline V gene encodes CDR1 MNHEY and CDR2 SMNVEV (reference sequence). For the CDR3, the DNA is TGTGCCAGCAGCCCCGGGGATCATAAAGGCTACGAGCAGTACTTC. It encodes CASSPGDHKGYEQYF.

This clone was found once. The chain joins TRBV7-9 to TRBJ1-2; D gene uncertain. V was pared by 3 bases and J by 7 bases, with 6 bases between. CDR3 length: 11 residues. The germline V gene has CDR1 SEHNR and CDR2 FQNEAQ (reference sequence). CDR3 protein: CASSFSSGYTF. CDR3 nucleotides: TGTGCCAGCAGCTTTTCCAGTGGCTACACCTTC. Looking up the rest from reference TRBV7-9 and TRBJ1-2 gives the full variable domain: DTGVSQNPRHKITKRGQNVTFRCDPISEHNRLYWYRQTLGQGPEFLTYFQNEAQLEKSRLLSDRFSAERPKGSFSTLEIQRTEQGDSAMYLCASSFSSGYTFGSGTRLTVV.

The chain has TRBV19 and TRBJ1-2; D gene uncertain. Germline V lookup: CDR1 LNHDA, CDR2 SQIVND (reference sequence). This CDR3 comprises 13 residues. Between the trimmed V and J ends, which lost 3 bases and 9 bases, there was a span of 14 bases. Here the CDR3 DNA reads TGTGCCAGTAGTATTGAGGTTCGGCATAGCTACACCTTC. Translation gives CASSIEVRHSYTF.

The rearrangement joins TRBV6-1 to TRBJ1-1; possibly TRBD1 for D (5 bases). Germline CDR1 MNHNS, CDR2 SASEGT. The CDR3 is made up of 17 amino acids. V gave up 2 bases and J gave up 1 base, with 17 bases separating them. The CDR3 region is CASSERRGGVWNTEAFF. The CDR3 DNA is TGTGCCAGCAGTGAAAGGAGAGGAGGGGTTTGGAACACTGAAGCTTTCTTT.